A single sample is the source of the 26 T cell receptor beta chains below, sequenced in a study of blood T cell repertoires in COVID-19 (dated by TCRdb to 2020 to 2022). The protocol used for the library was the immunoSEQ multiplex PCR assay. TCRdb obtained this table from immuneACCESS and retained in-frame rearrangements with V and J assigned. These tables miss some clones; where compared with another copy, unresolved V genes account for less than half of the shortfall, and the remainder is unexplained. The sample table shows about 250,000 clones, and about four fifths are seen once. Approximately 4.8% of the sample goes to the ten largest clones. Sequenced sample: peripheral blood. The receptors shown here come from a man between 45 and 60 years old with active or convalescent COVID-19.

The chain employs TRBV3-1 (or the pseudogene TRBV3-2) and TRBJ1-6; D is possibly TRBD1 (6 bases). This CDR3 comprises 14 residues. Germline V gene lookup returns CDR1 LGHDT and CDR2 YNNKEL (reference sequence). The V and J ends lost 1 base and 10 bases respectively, with 11 bases between them. The CDR3 DNA sequence: TGTGCCAGCAGCCAAGTGGACAGCCCCTCACCCCTCCACTTT. It is translated as CASSQVDSPSPLHF.

V and J are TRBV6-5 and TRBJ2-7; D may be TRBD1 (6 bases). Trimming left V 6 bases short and J 0 bases short, with 9 bases between. CDR1 and CDR2 (germline): MNHEY, SVGAGI. CDR3 size: 13 residues. DNA of the CDR3: TGTGCCAGCAGAACAGGGCCCTCCTACGAGCAGTACTTC. This sequence encodes CASRTGPSYEQYF.

V gene TRBV5-4 combines with J gene TRBJ1-2, with D hard to call. The CDR3 contains 13 residues. Germline V gives CDR1 SGHNT, CDR2 YYREEE (reference sequence). Trimming took off 3 bases at V and 8 bases at J, with 14 bases between the two ends. The CDR3 coding sequence is TGTGCCAGCAGCTCCCCGCGGGGAGAGGGCTACACCTTC. Protein sequence: CASSSPRGEGYTF. The variable domain in full, with the rest retrieved from reference TRBV5-4 and TRBJ1-2, is ETGVTQSPTHLIKTRGQQVTLRCSSQSGHNTVSWYQQALGQGPQFIFQYYREEENGRGNFPPRFSGLQFPNYSSELNVNALELDDSALYLCASSSPRGEGYTFGSGTRLTVV.

The rearrangement uses TRBV18 and TRBJ1-4; D is possibly TRBD1 (6 bases). The CDR3 loop spans 16 amino acids. Germline V gene lookup returns CDR1 KGHSH and CDR2 LQKENI. Trimming removed 4 bases at V and 2 bases at J, with 14 bases between. The CDR3 reads CASSLQGPGTNEKLFF. The CDR3 region has the DNA TGTGCCAGCTCACTACAGGGTCCGGGGACTAATGAAAAACTGTTTTTT. The complete variable domain, with remaining parts taken from reference TRBV18 and TRBJ1-4, reads NAGVMQNPRHLVRRRGQEARLRCSPMKGHSHVYWYRQLPEEGLKFMVYLQKENIIDESGMPKERFSAEFPKEGPSILRIQQVVRGDSAAYFCASSLQGPGTNEKLFFGSGTQLSVL.

The V gene is TRBV12-3 or TRBV12-4, the J gene TRBJ1-1; no definite D call. V dropped 7 bases and J dropped 7 bases, with 13 bases sitting between them. CDR3 length: 12 amino acids. CDR3 nucleotides: TGTGCCAGCACCCCAAGCGGGTTTGAAGCTTTCTTT. It yields the protein CASTPSGFEAFF.

This sequence joins TRBV18 and TRBJ1-2; D remains ambiguous. Germline CDR1 reads KGHSH; CDR2 reads LQKENI. V was pared by 1 base and J by 3 bases, with 12 bases between. The CDR3 is made up of 15 amino acids. CDR3 nucleotides: TGTGCCAGCTCACCACATTTGCGGGTCGACTATGGCTACACCTTC. Translated: CASSPHLRVDYGYTF.

The chain carries TRBV5-1 and TRBJ2-1, with D hard to call. The CDR3 sequence is 15 residues long. Germline lookup yields CDR1 SGHRS and CDR2 YFSETQ. With 0 bases removed from V and 0 bases from J, the gap between germline ends came to 7 bases. The CDR3 nucleotides are TGCGCCAGCAGCTTGGGCAGTTCCTCCTACAATGAGCAGTTCTTC. Its translation is CASSLGSSSYNEQFF.

This clone was seen ten or more times. V usage is TRBV27 and J usage is TRBJ2-7; D is ambiguous. Germline V gene sequence: CDR1 MNHEY, CDR2 SMNVEV (reference sequence). There are 14 residues in the CDR3. V was cut by 0 bases and J by 0 bases, with 6 bases left in between. DNA for the CDR3: TGTGCCAGCAGTTTATCGGAGATCTCCTACGAGCAGTACTTC. Translated: CASSLSEISYEQYF.

This clone has a handful of counts. This rearrangement joins TRBV7-6 to TRBJ1-5, with D unclear. Germline V CDR1 and CDR2: SGHVS, FNYEAQ. This CDR3 region has 13 residues. Trimming pared 5 bases from V and 0 bases from J, leaving 5 bases between. The DNA of the CDR3 is TGTGCCAGCAGCCCCTTTAGCAATCAGCCCCAGCATTTT. The encoded protein is CASSPFSNQPQHF.

The genes are TRBV28 and TRBJ1-1; perhaps TRBD1 as D (5 bases). Germline V gives CDR1 MDHEN, CDR2 SYDVKM. The CDR3 loop spans 14 amino acids. Trimming took off 3 bases at V and 1 base at J, with 9 bases between the two ends. The CDR3 spells CASSFRDWNTEAFF. In nucleotides, the CDR3 is TGTGCCAGCAGTTTCAGGGACTGGAACACTGAAGCTTTCTTT.

The DNA of the CDR3 is TGTGCCAGCAGCCAATTCGGCGGGGTGGTCTACGAGCAGTACTTC. Translated: CASSQFGGVVYEQYF. The gene calls are TRBV3-1 (or the pseudogene TRBV3-2) and TRBJ2-7; a weak D match, TRBD2 (6 bases). This CDR3 has 15 residues. Between the trimmed V and J ends, which lost 2 bases and 3 bases, there was a span of 14 bases. Germline CDR1 reads LGHDT; CDR2 reads YNNKEL (reference sequence).

The rearrangement uses TRBV9 and TRBJ1-1, with 10 nucleotides matching TRBD1. In germline, CDR1 is SGDLS, CDR2 YYNGEE. This CDR3 comprises 15 residues. V shed 3 bases and J 5 bases; nucleotides not matched to a gene: 7. In DNA form, the CDR3 reads TGTGCCAGCAGCGGATCCGGGACAGGGGTGACTGAAGCTTTCTTT. The encoded protein is CASSGSGTGVTEAFF.

V usage is TRBV7-2 and J usage is TRBJ2-7; 8 nucleotides line up with TRBD1. The CDR3 length is 16 residues. Germline V lookup: CDR1 SGHTA, CDR2 FQGNSA. The ends lost 4 bases at V and 3 bases at J; junction bases unmatched: 11. The CDR3 bases are TGTGCCAGCAGCTCAAGGCCCGGGACAGGTGTCTACGAGCAGTACTTC. Its translation is CASSSRPGTGVYEQYF.

V is TRBV15 and J is TRBJ2-2; 7 nucleotides agree with TRBD2. Germline assignment: CDR1 LNHNV and CDR2 YYDKDF (reference sequence). The V segment lost 3 bases and the J segment 1 base; nucleotides outside the gene matches: 11. This CDR3 is built from 18 residues. The CDR3 sequence: CATSRWEPGLRNTGELFF. In nucleotides, the CDR3 is TGTGCCACCAGCAGGTGGGAACCGGGACTACGGAACACCGGGGAGCTGTTTTTT. The complete variable domain, with remaining parts taken from reference TRBV15 and TRBJ2-2, reads DAMVIQNPRYQVTQFGKPVTLSCSQTLNHNVMYWYQQKSSQAPKLLFHYYDKDFNNEADTPDNFQSRRPNTSFCFLDIRSPGLGDTAMYLCATSRWEPGLRNTGELFFGEGSRLTVL.

In this sample, this clone turned up a few times. J is TRBJ1-1 and V is TRBV11-1; a possible D gene is TRBD1 (5 bases). Germline-derived CDR1 and CDR2 are SGHAT and FQDESV (reference sequence). The CDR3 extends over 13 amino acids. The V and J ends lost 6 bases and 3 bases respectively, with 11 bases between them. The DNA for the CDR3 is TGTGCCAGCAGGGTAGGGGAGGACACTGAAGCTTTCTTT. Translated, it gives CASRVGEDTEAFF.

The chain joins TRBV4-2 to TRBJ1-4, with D possibly TRBD1 on 5 matching bases. The germline V gene has CDR1 LGHNA and CDR2 YNFKEQ. The V end lost 4 bases, the J end lost 3 bases, and 15 bases lay between the germline ends. The CDR3 loop spans 16 amino acids. CDR3 DNA: TGTGCCAGCAGCCTTTCGGGGGAAGGGTCTAATGAAAAACTGTTTTTT. It is translated as CASSLSGEGSNEKLFF.

The rearrangement links TRBV7-3 to TRBJ2-2; the D gene is possibly TRBD2 (6 bases). The germline CDR1 and CDR2 sequences are SGHTA and FQGTGA. V shed 1 base and J shed 6 bases, with 15 bases lying between them. The CDR3 extends over 16 amino acids. In nucleotides, the CDR3 is TGTGCCAGCAGCTTAAACGCCCGGGGAGGTTCCGGGGAGCTGTTTTTT. Its protein is CASSLNARGGSGELFF. Full variable domain (remainder filled in from reference TRBV7-3 and TRBJ2-2): GAGVSQTPSNKVTEKGKYVELRCDPISGHTALYWYRQSLGQGPEFLIYFQGTGAADDSGLPNDRFFAVRPEGSVSTLKIQRTERGDSAVYLCASSLNARGGSGELFFGEGSRLTVL.

V gene TRBV3-1 (or the pseudogene TRBV3-2) combines with J gene TRBJ1-1, with D hard to call. Trimming took off 1 base at V and 4 bases at J, with 7 bases between the two ends. This CDR3 has 13 residues. Germline V gene sequence: CDR1 LGHDT, CDR2 YNNKEL (reference sequence). CDR3 sequence: CASSQGAVTEAFF. CDR3 bases: TGTGCCAGCAGCCAAGGGGCCGTCACTGAAGCTTTCTTT.

This chain uses TRBV6-5 with TRBJ1-4; the match to TRBD1 covers 7 bases. The CDR3 consists of 15 residues. J gave up 1 base and V 5 bases, and 4 bases lay outside the gene matches. The V gene's germline CDR1 is MNHEY and CDR2 SVGAGI. CDR3 DNA sequence: TGTGCCAGCAGTCTCCAGGGGGGAACTAATGAAAAACTGTTTTTT. This codes for CASSLQGGTNEKLFF.

The chain has TRBV3-1 (or the pseudogene TRBV3-2) and TRBJ2-2; possibly TRBD1 for D (7 bases). The germline V gene has CDR1 LGHDT and CDR2 YNNKEL (reference sequence). The germline V and J ends were trimmed by 4 bases and 2 bases, with 11 bases remaining between them. The CDR3 loop spans 15 amino acids. DNA of the CDR3: TGTGCCAGCAGCCCAGGGGGGCCCAACACCGGGGAGCTGTTTTTT. Translating it yields CASSPGGPNTGELFF.

This chain joins TRBV6-5 and TRBJ1-5; perhaps TRBD1 as D (5 bases). V dropped 4 bases and J dropped 10 bases, with 14 bases sitting between them. Germline V lookup: CDR1 MNHEY, CDR2 SVGAGI. The length of the CDR3 is 13 residues. CDR3 DNA sequence: TGTGCCAGCAGTTTGAGAGGGGAGGGACCCCAGCATTTT. Translated: CASSLRGEGPQHF.

The rearrangement joins TRBV11-2 to TRBJ2-3; 8 bases are a match to TRBD2. Unmatched junction bases numbered 6, after V lost 2 bases and J lost 2 bases. This CDR3 region has 16 residues. CDR1 is SGHAT and CDR2 is FQNNGV in the germline V gene. The CDR3 region is CASSLFKRGPTDTQYF. The DNA for the CDR3 is TGTGCCAGCAGCTTATTTAAGCGGGGGCCCACAGATACGCAGTATTTT.

The CDR3 coding sequence is TGTGCCAGCAGGCACAGAACTAATGAAAAACTGTTTTTT. It translates to CASRHRTNEKLFF. The rearrangement uses TRBV11-2 and TRBJ1-4; D is undetermined. The CDR3 length is 13 residues. Germline-derived CDR1 and CDR2 are SGHAT and FQNNGV. V was pared by 6 bases and J by 1 base, with 6 bases between.

The sample holds one count of this clone. DNA of the CDR3: TGCGCCAGCAGCTTGGGGACAGAAGAAGCTTTCTTT. This encodes CASSLGTEEAFF. The chain recombines TRBV5-1 with TRBJ1-1; tentative D call: TRBD1 (6 bases). The germline V gene has CDR1 SGHRS and CDR2 YFSETQ. V lost 0 bases, J lost 8 bases, and 8 bases lay in between. This CDR3 is 12 amino acids long. Combining the CDR3 with reference TRBV5-1 and TRBJ1-1 gives the whole variable domain KAGVTQTPRYLIKTRGQQVTLSCSPISGHRSVSWYQQTPGQGLQFLFEYFSETQRNKGNFPGRFSGRQFSNSRSEMNVSTLELGDSALYLCASSLGTEEAFFGQGTRLTVV.

This clone showed up just once. The chain couples TRBV19 to TRBJ1-1; possible D gene TRBD1, 5 bases. CDR3 size: 14 residues. The V gene's germline CDR1 is LNHDA and CDR2 SQIVND (reference sequence). V lost 6 bases and J lost 1, with 12 bases in between. The CDR3 DNA sequence: TGTGCCAGTAGGTATGGACAAGCGAACACTGAAGCTTTCTTT. Protein: CASRYGQANTEAFF.

The chain joins TRBV28 to TRBJ1-1, with TRBD1 identical over 9 bases. Per the germline V gene, CDR1 is MDHEN and CDR2 is SYDVKM. With V trimmed by 6 bases and J by 5 bases, 7 bases remained unmatched. This CDR3 contains 14 residues. The CDR3: CASRAGTGQTEAFF. The CDR3 nucleotides are TGTGCCAGCAGGGCCGGGACAGGGCAGACTGAAGCTTTCTTT.